This TCR beta chain was identified during a study of OX40 agonist ivuxolimab in advanced cancers. Study overall: Having had anti-PD-1, anti-PD-L1 or anti-CTLA-4 therapy before was allowed, and roughly 40% had some.

Collection of blood occurred at baseline, at cycle 4 day 1, and at cycle 7 day 1. Regarding the study as a whole: Certain nonresponders additionally had low normalized T-cell clonal expansion. Expanded clones were, on average, more numerous in CD8+ T cells than in CD4+.

This CDR3 spans 14 amino acids. Germline V gene sequence: CDR1 SGHAT, CDR2 FQNNGV. The trim removed 5 bases at V and 7 bases at J, leaving 10 bases unmatched. This table comes from immunoSEQ multiplex PCR, and its TCRdb copy is limited to in-frame clones, with some not included. The sample comprises 30,000 to 35,000 clones, about 86% of which are singletons, and over 1.1% rests with the top ten. Concerning this clone itself: Its antigen is not known.

The TCR sequence derives from an adult with an advanced solid tumor such as melanoma, head and neck, liver or kidney cancer. Source: CD4+ or CD8+ T cells sorted from blood, taken in a trial of the OX40 agonist ivuxolimab. V gene TRBV11-2 combines with J gene TRBJ1-2; 7 nucleotides match TRBD1. CDR3 protein: CASSTPTGYSGYTF. The CDR3 DNA reads TGTGCCAGCAGCACTCCGACAGGGTACTCTGGCTACACCTTC.